Below are 28 T cell receptor beta chains sequenced from a single sample in a study of blood T cells in healthy people across ages. Alongside a J-beta primer mix, a sample-barcoded 5' primer served in a second PCR lasting roughly 7 to 12 cycles. One entry per CDR3 protein results from TCRdb running MiXCR on the 5' RACE reads. The table lists under 1 million distinct CDR3 sequences, roughly 44% of them singletons, with around 21% in the top ten. The sample was blood. The receptors come from a man between 60 and 75 years old in good health.

This chain uses TRBV5-5 with TRBJ2-7, with TRBD1 identical over 8 bases. Per germline, CDR1 SGHKS and CDR2 YYEKEE (reference sequence). The CDR3 is 16 residues long. V was clipped by 4 bases and J by 7 bases; unmatched bases: 16. The CDR3 spells CASSHRDRSGVREQYF. As DNA, the CDR3 is TGTGCCAGCAGCCACCGGGACAGGTCAGGGGTAAGAGAGCAGTACTTC.

A word on this clonotype: This may arise from a read error, as a much more abundant clone is one base away. J is TRBJ2-7 and V is TRBV25-1; D is unclear. Germline V gene data show CDR1 as MGHDK and CDR2 as SYGVNS. This CDR3 has 14 amino acids. In nucleotides, the CDR3 is TGTGCCAGCAGTGAGGGCGGAAGCTCCTGCGAGCAGTACTTC. This sequence encodes CASSEGGSSCEQYF.

This sequence joins TRBV13 and TRBJ2-5; 9 nucleotides align to TRBD1. CDR1 PRHDT and CDR2 FYEKMQ come from the germline V gene (reference sequence). The CDR3 sequence is 15 residues long. The trim removed 6 bases at V and 3 bases at J, leaving 8 bases unmatched. CDR3: CASSLRDRGKETQYF. The CDR3 DNA is TGTGCCAGCAGTCTCAGAGACAGGGGGAAAGAGACCCAGTACTTC. Full variable domain (remainder filled in from reference TRBV13 and TRBJ2-5): AAGVIQSPRHLIKEKRETATLKCYPIPRHDTVYWYQQGPGQDPQFLISFYEKMQSDKGSIPDRFSAQQFSDYHSELNMSSLELGDSALYFCASSLRDRGKETQYFGPGTRLLVL.

This chain connects TRBV5-6 to TRBJ1-1; TRBD1 matches 9 bases. With 3 bases clipped from V and 5 bases from J, the junction kept 8 bases outside the gene matches. The CDR3 runs to 15 residues. Germline V lookup: CDR1 SGHDT, CDR2 YYEEEE. CDR3 sequence (DNA): TGTGCCAGCAGCTCACCCGACAGGGGGAGAACTGAAGCTTTCTTT. This codes for CASSSPDRGRTEAFF. The whole variable domain, filled in from reference TRBV5-6 and TRBJ1-1, reads DAGVTQSPTHLIKTRGQQVTLRCSPKSGHDTVSWYQQALGQGPQFIFQYYEEEERQRGNFPDRFSGHQFPNYSSELNVNALLLGDSALYLCASSSPDRGRTEAFFGQGTRLTVV.

The V and J genes are TRBV6-6 and TRBJ2-5; D perhaps matches TRBD1 (6 bases). Trimming removed 2 bases from V and 0 bases from J, with 7 bases in between. The CDR3 has 14 amino acids. Germline V gene data show CDR1 as MNHNY and CDR2 as SVGAGI (reference sequence). CDR3 residues: CASSYGGDQETQYF. As DNA, the CDR3 is TGTGCCAGCAGTTACGGGGGCGACCAAGAGACCCAGTACTTC.

This clonotype was recorded a few times. The genes are TRBV12-3 or TRBV12-4 and TRBJ2-6; unclear D gene. V lost 1 base, J lost 7 bases, and 11 bases lay in between. The CDR3 consists of 15 residues. CDR3 nucleotide sequence: TGTGCCAGCAGTTTAGTTCTGGCTGCTGCCAACGTCCTGACTTTC. As protein: CASSLVLAAANVLTF.

V and J are TRBV9 and TRBJ2-5, with D possibly being TRBD2 (6 bases). Trimming shortened V by 0 bases and J by 7 bases, and 13 bases separated the two germline ends. Germline V gene lookup returns CDR1 SGDLS and CDR2 YYNGEE. This CDR3 has 14 amino acids. CDR3 residues: CASSVAEGRGTQYF. CDR3 bases: TGTGCCAGCAGCGTAGCGGAGGGGCGGGGGACCCAGTACTTC. Filled out from reference TRBV9 and TRBJ2-5, the complete variable domain reads DSGVTQTPKHLITATGQRVTLRCSPRSGDLSVYWYQQSLDQGLQFLIQYYNGEERAKGNILERFSAQQFPDLHSELNLSSLELGDSALYFCASSVAEGRGTQYFGPGTRLLVL.

This clonotype was recorded many times. Since a much larger clone is just one base distant, this may be a read error. The CDR3 region is CASSWAPGLGPYNEQYF. The CDR3, as DNA: TGCGCCAGCAGCTGGGCACCGGGACTAGGCCCCTACAATGAGCAGTACTTC. The V call is TRBV5-1, the J call TRBJ2-1; TRBD2 aligns across 8 bases. The last part of the DNA fits TRBJ2-7 better; the J call may be wrong. The CDR3 extends over 17 amino acids. Germline CDR1 and CDR2: SGHRS and YFSETQ.

This clonotype has just a few counts. The CDR3 sequence is CSASETGDNEQFF. In DNA form, the CDR3 reads TGCAGTGCTAGTGAAACAGGGGACAATGAGCAGTTCTTC. The chain links TRBV20-1 to TRBJ2-1; 7 bases fit TRBD1. CDR1 is DFQATT and CDR2 is SNEGSKA in the germline V gene (reference sequence). The V gene end was trimmed by 3 bases and the J gene end by 5 bases; junction bases not matched to a gene: 4. The CDR3 has 13 residues.

This clonotype was detected many times. This sequence joins TRBV12-3 or TRBV12-4 and TRBJ2-5; TRBD1 aligns across 7 bases. J gave up 1 base and V 4 bases, and 6 bases lay outside the gene matches. The CDR3 spans 15 residues. In nucleotides, the CDR3 is TGTGCCAGCAGTTCGGGACAGTTGGGCCAAGAGACCCAGTACTTC. Translated, it gives CASSSGQLGQETQYF.

The chain combines TRBV2 with TRBJ1-4; weak D call: TRBD1 (5 bases). The CDR3 spans 14 residues. Germline assignment: CDR1 SNHLY and CDR2 FYNNEI. Between the trimmed V and J ends, which lost 6 bases and 8 bases, there was a span of 16 bases. Here the CDR3 reads CASSRDLTREKLFF. CDR3 DNA: TGTGCCAGCAGCCGGGACCTTACTAGGGAAAAACTGTTTTTT.

This clonotype was detected a few times. The gene calls are TRBV14 and TRBJ1-2; D is unclear. This CDR3 region has 16 residues. CDR1 SGHDN and CDR2 FVKESK come from the germline V gene. The germline V and J ends were trimmed by 1 base and 4 bases, with 16 bases remaining between them. CDR3: CASSQVGGQSVYGYTF. The CDR3 region has the DNA TGTGCCAGCAGCCAAGTCGGAGGTCAGTCAGTCTATGGCTACACCTTC.

This clonotype was picked up a small number of times. The chain couples TRBV20-1 to TRBJ1-2; possible D gene TRBD1, 6 bases. Germline values: CDR1 DFQATT, CDR2 SNEGSKA (reference sequence). The V end was cut by 6 bases, the J end by 8 bases, with 22 bases between. The CDR3 is 14 residues long. CDR3 region: CSATLIQGNFGYTF. In DNA form, the CDR3 reads TGCAGTGCCACGTTAATACAGGGTAATTTCGGCTACACCTTC.

This clonotype has only a few counts. An end of the junction does not agree with germline; a read error may underlie this. The V call is TRBV6-5, the J call TRBJ2-5; D not certain. Germline CDR1 reads MNHEY; CDR2 reads SVGAGI. The CDR3 totals 12 residues. The CDR3 sequence is CASKGYHETQYF. The CDR3 bases are TGTGCCAGCAAAGGGTACCATGAGACCCAGTACTTC.

The rearrangement links TRBV4-3 to TRBJ2-7, with a tentative D call TRBD2 (6 bases). CDR1 and CDR2 (germline): LGHNA, YSLEER. The V end lost 0 bases, the J end lost 3 bases, and 15 bases lay between the germline ends. This CDR3 is 16 amino acids long. CDR3 amino acids: CASSQDTGLGYYEQYF. The CDR3 DNA reads as TGCGCCAGCAGCCAAGATACGGGACTGGGCTACTACGAGCAGTACTTC.

The V and J genes are TRBV20-1 and TRBJ1-1; D not certain. This CDR3 contains 13 residues. V lost 3 bases to trimming and J lost 1 base, with 9 bases between them. CDR1 and CDR2 (germline): DFQATT, SNEGSKA (reference sequence). DNA of the CDR3: TGCAGTGCTAGGATCAGAAAGAACACTGAAGCTTTCTTT. Protein sequence: CSARIRKNTEAFF.

The chain has TRBV7-2 and TRBJ1-5; D ambiguous. The length of the CDR3 is 14 residues. V shed 5 bases and J shed 0 bases, with 8 bases lying between them. The germline V gene encodes CDR1 SGHTA and CDR2 FQGNSA. CDR3 bases: TGTGCCAGCAGCGCAAGCTATAGCAATCAGCCCCAGCATTTT. Translated, it gives CASSASYSNQPQHF. Drawing the rest from reference TRBV7-2 and TRBJ1-5, the complete variable domain is GAGVSQSPSNKVTEKGKDVELRCDPISGHTALYWYRQSLGQGLEFLIYFQGNSAPDKSGLPSDRFSAERTGGSVSTLTIQRTQQEDSAVYLCASSASYSNQPQHFGDGTRLSIL.

The chain employs TRBV25-1 and TRBJ2-5, with 10 bases identical to TRBD1. V trimming: 4 bases; J trimming: 3 bases; junction bases outside the gene matches: 5. Germline assignment: CDR1 MGHDK and CDR2 SYGVNS. CDR3 size: 15 residues. CDR3 bases: TGTGCCAGCAGTGCCCCGGGACAGGGGAAAGAGACCCAGTACTTC. It specifies CASSAPGQGKETQYF. The variable domain in full, with the rest retrieved from reference TRBV25-1 and TRBJ2-5, is EADIYQTPRYLVIGTGKKITLECSQTMGHDKMYWYQQDPGMELHLIHYSYGVNSTEKGDLSSESTVSRIRTEHFPLTLESARPSHTSQYLCASSAPGQGKETQYFGPGTRLLVL.

This clonotype appeared a few times. This chain uses TRBV4-3 with TRBJ1-2, with D perhaps matching TRBD1 (6 bases). This CDR3 is built from 16 residues. In germline, CDR1 is LGHNA, CDR2 YSLEER. Trimming shortened V by 0 bases and J by 5 bases, and 16 bases separated the two germline ends. The CDR3 loop is CASSQDVTGAGYGYTF. The CDR3, as DNA: TGCGCCAGCAGCCAAGACGTGACGGGGGCAGGGTATGGCTACACCTTC.

The rearrangement links TRBV11-3 to TRBJ2-1; a possible D gene is TRBD2 (5 bases). Germline lookup yields CDR1 SGHNT and CDR2 YENEEA. The CDR3 consists of 12 residues. V lost 1 base and J 8 bases, leaving 6 bases between the germline ends. Written as DNA, the CDR3 is TGTGCCAGCAGCTTAGTGGAGGATGAGCAGTTCTTC. Translated, it gives CASSLVEDEQFF. Using reference TRBV11-3 and TRBJ2-1 for the parts outside the CDR3, the full variable domain is EAGVVQSPRYKIIEKKQPVAFWCNPISGHNTLYWYLQNLGQGPELLIRYENEEAVDDSQLPKDRFSAERLKGVDSTLKIQPAELGDSAVYLCASSLVEDEQFFGPGTRLTVL.

This clonotype was seen a few times. V is TRBV29-1 and J is TRBJ2-1; possibly TRBD1 for D (6 bases). Trimming stripped 3 bases from V and 9 bases from J, with 12 bases between. Germline lookup yields CDR1 SQVTM and CDR2 ANQGSEA. This CDR3 region has 12 residues. The CDR3 DNA is TGCAGCGTTGACTCGGTAGGGGGTGAGCAGTTCTTC. Protein: CSVDSVGGEQFF.

The genes are TRBV4-2 and TRBJ2-1; 11 bases are shared with TRBD1. In germline, CDR1 is LGHNA, CDR2 YNFKEQ. CDR3 length equals 17 residues. V shed 5 bases and J 5 bases; nucleotides not matched to a gene: 11. Here the CDR3 DNA reads TGTGCCAGCAGCGCCCGGACAGGGGGCCGCCTACACAATGAGCAGTTCTTC. As protein: CASSARTGGRLHNEQFF.

The chain has TRBV5-1 and TRBJ2-5, with 9 positions matching TRBD1. The germline CDR1 and CDR2 sequences are SGHRS and YFSETQ. The ends lost 4 bases at V and 11 bases at J; junction bases unmatched: 18. The CDR3 has 16 residues. The CDR3 DNA sequence: TGCGCCAGCAGCCCCCGGGACAGGGAGACCTACAATGAGCAGTACTTC. Its protein is CASSPRDRETYNEQYF.

This chain uses TRBV20-1 with TRBJ1-2; D is uncertain. Trimming took off 3 bases at V and 3 bases at J, with 5 bases between the two ends. The V gene's germline CDR1 is DFQATT and CDR2 SNEGSKA (reference sequence). The CDR3 has 11 residues. For the CDR3, the DNA is TGCAGTGCTAGCGGAGACTATGGCTACACCTTC. It codes for CSASGDYGYTF.

The chain recombines TRBV2 with TRBJ2-7, with 8 positions matching TRBD1. The J call is doubtful: the DNA matches TRBJ2-5 better. The CDR3 runs to 16 residues. Germline CDR1 SNHLY, CDR2 FYNNEI. The CDR3 DNA sequence: TGTGCCAGCAGACCACCCGGGACAGGTTTAAAGGAGACCCAGTACTTC. Translation gives CASRPPGTGLKETQYF.

The CDR3 region is CASSAGRGGNTEAFF. DNA of the CDR3: TGCGCCAGCAGCGCGGGAAGAGGCGGGAACACTGAAGCTTTCTTT. The chain has TRBV10-2 and TRBJ1-1, with D hard to call. Per germline, CDR1 WSHSY and CDR2 SAAADI. Trimming removed 6 bases at V and 1 base at J, with 15 bases between. The length of the CDR3 is 15 residues.

This clonotype was observed a handful of times. The genes are TRBV7-2 and TRBJ2-5; 10 bases align to TRBD1. Looked up from germline, CDR1 is SGHTA and CDR2 is FQGNSA. Unmatched junction bases numbered 3, after V lost 2 bases and J lost 3 bases. This CDR3 is built from 15 residues. The chain's CDR3 is CASSLRTGGEETQYF. The CDR3 DNA sequence: TGTGCCAGCAGCTTAAGGACAGGGGGTGAAGAGACCCAGTACTTC.

This clonotype showed up just a few times. The chain couples TRBV4-1 to TRBJ2-5; D remains unclear. CDR1 and CDR2 from the germline V gene are MGHRA and YSYEKL. V gave up 3 bases and J gave up 4 bases, with 9 bases separating them. The CDR3 spans 13 residues. The CDR3, as DNA: TGCGCCAGCAGCCATCCAGGTACAGAGACCCAGTACTTC. Translated: CASSHPGTETQYF.